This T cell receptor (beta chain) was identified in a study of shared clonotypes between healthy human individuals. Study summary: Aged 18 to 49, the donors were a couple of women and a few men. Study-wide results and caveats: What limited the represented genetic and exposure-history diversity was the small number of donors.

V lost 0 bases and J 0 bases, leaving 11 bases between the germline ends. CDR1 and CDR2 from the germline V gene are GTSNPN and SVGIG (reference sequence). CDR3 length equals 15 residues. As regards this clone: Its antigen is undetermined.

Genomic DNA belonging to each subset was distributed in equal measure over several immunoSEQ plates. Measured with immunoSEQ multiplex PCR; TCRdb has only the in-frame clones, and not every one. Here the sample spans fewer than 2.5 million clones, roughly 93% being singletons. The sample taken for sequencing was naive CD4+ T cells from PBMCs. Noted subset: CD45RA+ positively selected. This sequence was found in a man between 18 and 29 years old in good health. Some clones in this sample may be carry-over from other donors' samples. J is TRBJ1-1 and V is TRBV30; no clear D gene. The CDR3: CAWSVRRSMNTEAFF. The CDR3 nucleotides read TGTGCCTGGAGTGTCCGACGGAGCATGAACACTGAAGCTTTCTTT.